This T cell receptor beta chain was profiled in a study of regulatory T cells in long-lasting Graves disease (dated by TCRdb to the early 2020s). Notes on the research overall: Antithyroid drugs had been taken for less than 3 months by newly diagnosed Graves' disease patients. A total of roughly 33 samples were covered by TCR sequencing, comprising some 13 persistent and about 20 newly diagnosed Graves' disease patients. The study was registered as a clinical trial and conducted in China. Peripheral blood TCR sequencing and RNA sequencing compared persistent Graves' disease patients with newly diagnosed Graves' disease patients. Study-level results and caveats: The authors noted that the small sample size was a limitation that may lower accuracy. Only peripheral blood was studied, because thyroid tissue, the primary lesion, was inaccessible. Persistent patients shared more public clonotypes among themselves (approximately 2,500) than newly diagnosed patients did (roughly 910). Persistent Graves' disease patients showed lower TCR Shannon entropy and fewer highly expanded clones than newly diagnosed patients, suggesting clonal expansion. TRBV28, TRBJ1-2 and TRBJ2-5 were preferentially used in persistent disease, while TRBV20-1 and TRBJ2-1 were favored in newly diagnosed disease. Sequencing and analysis were restricted to the TCR beta chain.

CDR1 MNHEY and CDR2 SMNVEV were looked up in the germline V gene (reference sequence). V ends up 4 bases short and J 0 bases short, with an unmatched junction base count of 0. From the cysteine up to the phenylalanine, the CDR3 has a length of 14 residues. Only the CDR3 portion is preserved as DNA: 42 bases, with reading frame beginning at the first base. The label giving this sample's time point can be read as: newly diagnosed GD, antithyroid drugs for less than 3 months. RNA was extracted from PBMCs in TRIzol for both TCR sequencing and RNA sequencing. The diagnosis of Graves' disease followed American Thyroid Association guidelines. Patients were recruited from an endocrinology department in Xi'an, China. Each patient gave roughly 10 milliliters of peripheral blood, collected in an EDTA anticoagulant tube. PBMCs were isolated by Ficoll Paque Plus density gradient separation without further T cell sorting. An Agilent 2100 Bioanalyzer and agarose gel were used to assess RNA quality, and a NanoDrop 2000 was used to measure RNA concentration.

This clonotype was counted only a few times. Its antigen is still unknown. No much larger clone is present one base from it, and per-base qualities are unavailable. Library method: multiplex PCR. Sequencing was performed on an Illumina HiSeq 4000. CDR3 regions were amplified by Arm-PCR with iRepertoire HTBI primers to construct TCR beta libraries. Before sequencing, the PCR products underwent gel purification. On the study's bioinformatics: Gene usage analysis of CDR3 amino acid clonotypes used the approximately 62 TRBV and more than 13 TRBJ segments found across samples. COPE and FqMerger were used to merge the filtered high-quality paired reads into contigs. BLAST was used to align contigs to the IMGT TRBV, TRBD and TRBJ reference genes, and CDR3 was defined following IMGT. Any clonotype with a frequency above 0.1% was counted as a highly expanded clone. Repertoire diversity was measured by Shannon entropy, and V-J evenness by the Gini coefficient. Clonotypes shared by more than one individual were considered public. TCRdb cleaned the public reads at Q25 with fastp, built clones with MiXCR and kept in-frame beta chains. Identical CDR3 protein sequences are pooled into one entry, listed with their most common genes and DNA. The V and J calls shown here were made by TCRdb, not taken from the authors' results. Recorded for this sample are 300,000 to 400,000 distinct CDR3 sequences; around 17% of them occurred a single time. The ten largest clones capture 30% of the sample.

The sample was also reused in another study, on T cells in Graves' hyperthyroidism and ophthalmopathy. As that second study puts it: A patient counted as having stable Graves' hyperthyroidism if no progression to ophthalmopathy occurred over 18 months of follow-up. Hyperthyroidism patients were newly diagnosed, had a disease duration of under 2 months, and were aged 18 to 65 years. Patients with uncontrolled infections, other autoimmune diseases, pregnancy or lactation were excluded. Diagnoses were established on the basis of clinical symptoms, serum thyroxine and TRAb, thyroid ultrasound, and orbital computed tomography. A first-round RT-PCR of the TCR CDR3 used the HTBI primer set with the Qiagen OneStep RT-PCR kit. Most expanded thyroid clonotypes (frequency above 0.001) were also found in blood, which suggests that blood repertoires may mirror thyroid immune responses. In cross-validation, a model built on a 13 V-J signature told ophthalmopathy apart from stable hyperthyroidism with approximately 90% sensitivity and roughly 83% specificity, and in testing the same model reached 80%/75%. In validation, the model predicted progression to ophthalmopathy with approximately 70% sensitivity and less than 80% specificity, a median of 6.5 months before onset. To identify TCR V-J signatures that set the groups apart, the researchers used a discovery cohort of about a hundred patients, made up of under 50 with Graves' ophthalmopathy and some 58 with stable Graves' hyperthyroidism. An independent validation cohort of fewer than 20 hyperthyroidism patients and about 15 patients who later progressed to ophthalmopathy tested prospective prediction of ophthalmopathy. The approximately 90 discovery patients were randomly split 7:3 into training and test sets. The study also compared thyroid tissue and blood T-cell repertoires from five or six Graves' hyperthyroidism patients. Once sampling was done, hyperthyroidism patients were given methimazole at a starting dose of 30 mg daily, whereas ophthalmopathy patients were given high-dose intravenous methylprednisolone. A second multiplex PCR round built the libraries, followed by size selection and purification. Sequencing of the libraries was done on an Illumina HiSeq2000 using paired-end 100 bp reads. SOAPnuke was used to process the raw data, throwing out any read that contained adapters or uncalled bases, had a mean Phred below 15, or lacked an exact constant-primer or identifier match. High-quality paired reads were merged using COPE v1.2.5, and each unique nucleotide sequence was defined as a clonotype. Clonotypes were aligned to IMGT TRBV, TRBD and TRBJ reference segments using MiTCR v1.1. Analysis was restricted to V-J combinations with a frequency above 0.0001, which covered 99.2% of repertoires. A TCS score was defined as the ratio between F50 (clonal expansion) and ExV (chaos), using BLOSUM62-based TCRdist between CDR3 peptides within each V-J. Welch's t-statistics and random forest reduced 450 to 600 V-J features to fewer than 15, which were used in a naive Bayes classifier (R e1071). Sample size was not statistically predetermined, and investigators were not blinded to group allocation. The paper describes TCR Vbeta CDR3 sequencing of fewer than 150 peripheral blood samples, made up of fewer than 50 ophthalmopathy patients, 70 to 80 hyperthyroidism patients and roughly 17 progressor patients.

Sequencing was performed on peripheral blood mononuclear cells (PBMCs), taken at new diagnosis, from a patient treated with antithyroid drugs. The rearranged segments are TRBV27 and TRBJ1-3; 7 bases in the junction line up with TRBD1. The source of this sequence is a man aged 40-49 years with Graves disease. Donor details come from another sample of the same person, matched by shared clones. The nucleotides read TGTGCCAGCAGTTGGGACAGCTCTGGAAACACCATATATTTT. Translated, this is CASSWDSSGNTIYF.